Listed here is a single T cell receptor beta chain. This sample stems from a study of blood T cells in healthy people across ages. Deletions cut 3 bases from V and 2 bases from J, with 8 bases between. CDR1 is GTSNPN and CDR2 is SVGIG in the germline V gene (reference sequence). CDR3 length equals 13 residues. Alongside a J-beta primer mix, a sample-barcoded 5' primer served in a second PCR lasting about 6 to 11 cycles. TCRdb analysed the 5' RACE reads with MiXCR anew, one entry per CDR3 protein. The repertoire consists of some 890,000 distinct CDR3 sequences, with 25% to 30% occurring once and the leading ten covering roughly a tenth. These data also formed part of another study, on T cells of mothers and their children.

The genes are TRBV30 and TRBJ1-5; D uncertain. Sequenced: blood. The clonotype comes from a woman in her thirties or forties in good health. CDR3 nucleotide sequence: TGTGCCTGGAGAATTGACGGCAATCAGCCCCAGCATTTT. Protein: CAWRIDGNQPQHF.